One sample yielded the 21 T cell receptor beta chains listed below, sequenced in a study of blood T cell repertoires in COVID-19. Here immunoSEQ multiplex PCR was the method, and the copy in TCRdb shows in-frame clones only, minus some. The sample consists of a few hundred thousand clones, around 87% of them appearing once. Sample: peripheral blood. The receptors were sampled from a man between 60 and 70 years old with acute or convalescent COVID-19.

This clone came up once. In DNA form, the CDR3 reads TGTGCCAGCAGCTTGGCAAACGGCAGGGGGAATCAGCCCCAGCATTTT. The encoded protein is CASSLANGRGNQPQHF. The chain has TRBV5-6 and TRBJ1-5, with 7 bases matching TRBD1. CDR1 and CDR2 (germline): SGHDT, YYEEEE. The CDR3 has 16 amino acids. J gave up 4 bases and V 0 bases, and 7 bases lay outside the gene matches.

This rearrangement joins TRBV27 to TRBJ2-1, with TRBD2 identical over 15 bases. CDR1 MNHEY and CDR2 SMNVEV come from the germline V gene (reference sequence). The CDR3 is made up of 17 amino acids. J lost 4 bases, V lost 7 bases, and 8 bases had no gene match. CDR3 protein: CASTPGLAGGGYNEQFF. DNA for the CDR3: TGTGCCAGCACCCCGGGACTAGCGGGGGGCGGATACAATGAGCAGTTCTTC.

J is TRBJ1-5 and V is TRBV4-1, with D unresolved. Trimming removed 1 base at V and 7 bases at J, with 14 bases between. The CDR3 is made up of 15 amino acids. CDR1 and CDR2 from the germline V gene are MGHRA and YSYEKL. The CDR3 loop is CASSQVFILQQPQHF. The CDR3 DNA follows: TGCGCCAGCAGCCAAGTCTTTATCTTACAACAGCCCCAGCATTTT.

J is TRBJ1-5 and V is TRBV19; 8 nucleotides line up with TRBD1. Unmatched junction bases numbered 8, after V lost 3 bases and J lost 4 bases. Germline V lookup: CDR1 LNHDA, CDR2 SQIVND (reference sequence). The CDR3 extends over 16 amino acids. The CDR3 nucleotides are TGTGCCAGTAGTATCGGACAGGGTAGGAGGAATCAGCCCCAGCATTTT. This gives the protein CASSIGQGRRNQPQHF.

CDR3 nucleotide sequence: TGTGCCAGCACCTCCTTCCGGGGAGCTGGAAACACCATATATTTT. Translated, it gives CASTSFRGAGNTIYF. The chain joins TRBV27 to TRBJ1-3; no reliable D call. The CDR3 spans 15 residues. CDR1 and CDR2 (germline): MNHEY, SMNVEV (reference sequence). Trimming cost V 7 bases and J 2 bases, with 15 bases left between them.

The V call is TRBV18, the J call TRBJ2-1; TRBD1 aligns across 10 bases. The CDR3 is 15 amino acids. Germline CDR1 KGHSH, CDR2 LQKENI. The V gene end was trimmed by 5 bases and the J gene end by 4 bases; junction bases not matched to a gene: 5. The CDR3 nucleotides read TGTGCCAGCTCATCCCGGGACAGGGGTTACAATGAGCAGTTCTTC. Its translation is CASSSRDRGYNEQFF.

The chain recombines TRBV28 with TRBJ2-1; possibly TRBD2 for D (7 bases). CDR1 and CDR2 from the germline V gene are MDHEN and SYDVKM. The CDR3 is 15 residues long. Trimming took 6 bases from V and 0 from J, leaving 12 bases between them. CDR3: CASRWEGGSYNEQFF. CDR3 coding DNA: TGTGCCAGCAGATGGGAGGGGGGCTCCTACAATGAGCAGTTCTTC.

The V call is TRBV5-4, the J call TRBJ1-2, with 9 bases that match TRBD1. V trimming: 5 bases; J trimming: 5 bases; junction bases outside the gene matches: 7. Germline V gene lookup returns CDR1 SGHNT and CDR2 YYREEE (reference sequence). There are 14 residues in the CDR3. CDR3 loop: CASSLTGGLYGYTF. The CDR3 coding sequence is TGTGCCAGCAGTTTAACAGGGGGCTTATATGGCTACACCTTC.

The chain links TRBV7-2 to TRBJ1-5; D uncertain. The CDR3 is 15 residues long. CDR1 is SGHTA and CDR2 is FQGNSA in the germline V gene. Trimming took off 5 bases at V and 2 bases at J, with 13 bases between the two ends. The CDR3 DNA reads as TGTGCCAGCAGCAAAGACCCCACAGGCAATCAGCCCCAGCATTTT. Its translation is CASSKDPTGNQPQHF.

J is TRBJ1-3 and V is TRBV7-2, with 9 bases aligning to TRBD1. This CDR3 comprises 15 residues. Unmatched junction bases numbered 2, after V lost 5 bases and J lost 0 bases. CDR1 is SGHTA, CDR2 FQGNSA, per germline. CDR3 amino acids: CASSLTGGSGNTIYF. The CDR3, as DNA: TGTGCCAGCAGCCTGACAGGGGGCTCTGGAAACACCATATATTTT.

This clone was detected only once. The rearrangement uses TRBV11-1 and TRBJ1-3, with 7 bases matching TRBD1. Trimming cost V 5 bases and J 3 bases; bases outside gene matches: 4. This CDR3 comprises 14 residues. Germline V gene sequence: CDR1 SGHAT, CDR2 FQDESV (reference sequence). The CDR3 sequence: CASSHGTVGNTIYF. The CDR3 nucleotides are TGTGCCAGCAGCCACGGGACAGTTGGAAACACCATATATTTT.

This chain joins TRBV28 and TRBJ2-5; tentatively, D is TRBD1 (6 bases). The V gene lost 4 bases and the J gene lost 2 bases, with 11 bases spanning the gap. This CDR3 spans 14 amino acids. Germline lookup yields CDR1 MDHEN and CDR2 SYDVKM. CDR3 loop: CASSSPGQQETQYF. CDR3 nucleotide sequence: TGTGCCAGCAGTTCGCCGGGACAACAAGAGACCCAGTACTTC.

The chain recombines TRBV5-1 with TRBJ1-3, with D uncertain. This CDR3 spans 15 amino acids. Trimming shortened V by 4 bases and J by 0 bases, and 11 bases separated the two germline ends. The germline gives CDR1 SGHRS, CDR2 YFSETQ. CDR3 protein: CASSPAGSSGNTIYF. The CDR3 nucleotides are TGCGCCAGCAGCCCGGCAGGTTCCTCTGGAAACACCATATATTTT.

The V and J genes are TRBV27 and TRBJ2-1; D perhaps matches TRBD2 (7 bases). The CDR3 loop spans 14 amino acids. Germline CDR1 reads MNHEY; CDR2 reads SMNVEV (reference sequence). The V end was cut by 7 bases, the J end by 3 bases, with 13 bases between. The CDR3 here is CASTGGGLYNEQFF. CDR3 coding DNA: TGTGCCAGCACGGGCGGGGGCCTCTACAATGAGCAGTTCTTC.

The table lists this clone with a count of one. The chain combines TRBV6-6 with TRBJ2-3; D is ambiguous. V was trimmed by 6 bases and J by 0 bases, leaving 10 bases between them. The CDR3 is 14 amino acids. Germline-derived CDR1 and CDR2 are MNHNY and SVGAGI (reference sequence). The CDR3: CASRPRTSTDTQYF. The CDR3 bases are TGTGCCAGCAGACCCCGTACTAGCACAGATACGCAGTATTTT.

The chain is built from TRBV15 and TRBJ2-1; 10 bases map to TRBD1. Unmatched junction bases numbered 9, after V lost 0 bases and J lost 4 bases. The CDR3 covers 18 residues. CDR1 and CDR2 (germline): LNHNV, YYDKDF (reference sequence). The CDR3: CATSRDGDRGSEYNEQFF. The DNA of the CDR3 is TGTGCCACCAGCAGAGATGGGGACAGGGGATCAGAGTACAATGAGCAGTTCTTC.

This clone appeared a single time. The V gene is TRBV6-5, the J gene TRBJ2-2; D not certain. V shed 8 bases and J shed 1 base, with 5 bases lying between them. The CDR3 extends over 12 amino acids. CDR1 and CDR2 from the germline V gene are MNHEY and SVGAGI. Here the CDR3 reads CASQQNTGELFF. CDR3 bases: TGTGCCAGCCAACAGAACACCGGGGAGCTGTTTTTT.

This sequence joins TRBV7-3 and TRBJ2-2; D remains ambiguous. V dropped 5 bases and J dropped 0 bases, with 7 bases sitting between them. CDR1 SGHTA and CDR2 FQGTGA come from the germline V gene. The CDR3 length is 14 residues. CDR3 residues: CASSVNSNTGELFF. Here the CDR3 DNA reads TGTGCCAGCAGCGTTAACTCGAACACCGGGGAGCTGTTTTTT.

The chain carries TRBV7-9 and TRBJ1-1; possible D gene TRBD1, 6 bases. V lost 4 bases, J lost 2 bases, and 14 bases lay in between. Per the germline V gene, CDR1 is SEHNR and CDR2 is FQNEAQ (reference sequence). There are 15 residues in the CDR3. The CDR3 loop reads CASSSRGEVNTEAFF. CDR3 nucleotides: TGTGCCAGCAGCTCCAGGGGTGAGGTAAACACTGAAGCTTTCTTT.

This clone was counted only a few times. The chain joins TRBV13 to TRBJ2-6; no definite D call. Germline loops: CDR1 PRHDT, CDR2 FYEKMQ (reference sequence). The CDR3 is made up of 17 amino acids. With 5 bases removed from V and 1 base from J, the gap between germline ends came to 15 bases. The chain's CDR3 is CASSPNLVLSGANVLTF. CDR3 coding DNA: TGTGCCAGCAGCCCTAATCTAGTATTGTCTGGGGCCAACGTCCTGACTTTC.

CDR3 DNA: TGTGCCAGCAGCCGGCGGGACAGGGGCTTGGAGACCCAGTACTTC. This codes for CASSRRDRGLETQYF. The rearrangement uses TRBV6-6 and TRBJ2-5; the match to TRBD1 covers 10 bases. J lost 5 bases, V lost 6 bases, and 9 bases had no gene match. Germline V lookup: CDR1 MNHNY, CDR2 SVGAGI (reference sequence). CDR3 length: 15 amino acids.